The 9 T cell receptor beta chains below were found in one sample sequenced in a study of blood T cell repertoires in COVID-19. Some clones are missing from TCRdb's copy, which holds only in-frame ones; the method was immunoSEQ multiplex PCR. The sample records approximately 61,000 clones, 86% being singletons. Source material: peripheral blood. The receptor set was obtained from a human donor in a cohort sampled during active COVID-19.

The V gene is TRBV28, the J gene TRBJ1-4; D is possibly TRBD1 (5 bases). In germline, CDR1 is MDHEN, CDR2 SYDVKM. The CDR3 is 13 amino acids. V shed 7 bases and J shed 8 bases, with 14 bases lying between them. The CDR3 sequence: CASINGGREKLFF. Here the CDR3 DNA reads TGTGCCAGCATAAACGGGGGAAGAGAAAAACTGTTTTTT.

V usage is TRBV5-1 and J usage is TRBJ2-5, with TRBD2 identical over 7 bases. The V segment lost 3 bases and the J segment 5 bases; nucleotides outside the gene matches: 10. The CDR3 spans 15 residues. Germline CDR1 reads SGHRS; CDR2 reads YFSETQ. CDR3 in DNA: TGCGCCAGCAGCTGGGGGGGAGGTGTGGTGGAGACCCAGTACTTC. It codes for CASSWGGGVVETQYF.

The chain joins TRBV10-2 to TRBJ1-6; D gene unclear. The CDR3 covers 13 residues. The germline CDR1 and CDR2 sequences are WSHSY and SAAADI. The V and J ends lost 0 bases and 7 bases respectively, with 4 bases between them. This chain's CDR3 is CASSESRNSPLHF. The CDR3 nucleotides read TGCGCCAGCAGTGAGTCGAGGAATTCACCCCTCCACTTT.

The rearrangement links TRBV24-1 to TRBJ2-2; D possibly corresponds to TRBD2 (5 bases). Looked up from germline, CDR1 is KGHDR and CDR2 is SFDVKD. This CDR3 comprises 13 residues. Deletions cut 7 bases from V and 3 bases from J, with 8 bases between. The CDR3, as DNA: TGTGCCACCAGGGCGGGCTACACCGGGGAGCTGTTTTTT. This encodes CATRAGYTGELFF.

V usage is TRBV6-5 and J usage is TRBJ1-2, with TRBD1 as a possible D gene (6 bases). V gave up 6 bases and J gave up 5 bases, with 13 bases separating them. CDR3 size: 13 residues. CDR1 is MNHEY, CDR2 SVGAGI, per germline. The CDR3 reads CASREDSLYGYTF. CDR3 bases: TGTGCCAGCAGGGAGGACAGCTTATATGGCTACACCTTC.

The rearrangement joins TRBV21-1 to TRBJ2-5; TRBD1, the table's D call, lacks a check against the DNA. TRBV21-1 is deemed a pseudogene. CDR3 length: 21 amino acids. DNA for the CDR3: TGTGCCAGCAGCAAAGAGGTCCCGGGGACAGGGGGAGAGGAGTTTCGGGAGACCCAGTACTTC. Translating it yields CASSKEVPGTGGEEFRETQYF.

The chain has TRBV14 and TRBJ2-3; D is undetermined. This CDR3 comprises 12 residues. The germline gives CDR1 SGHDN, CDR2 FVKESK. V lost 1 base to trimming and J lost 7 bases, with 6 bases between them. Written as DNA, the CDR3 is TGTGCCAGCAGCCAAGCTAGTTATACGCAGTATTTT. Amino acid sequence: CASSQASYTQYF.

The CDR3 spells CASSLSGGLYEQYF. The DNA of the CDR3 is TGTGCCAGCAGCTTGAGTGGGGGCTTATACGAGCAGTACTTC. This chain joins TRBV5-4 and TRBJ2-7; the D gene is possibly TRBD1 (6 bases). There are 14 residues in the CDR3. Deletions cut 1 base from V and 4 bases from J, with 12 bases between. Germline-derived CDR1 and CDR2 are SGHNT and YYREEE (reference sequence).

This clone came up a few times. V gene TRBV11-3 combines with J gene TRBJ2-5; 8 nucleotides align to TRBD2. This CDR3 contains 17 residues. Unmatched junction bases numbered 11, after V lost 4 bases and J lost 1 base. The germline CDR1 and CDR2 sequences are SGHNT and YENEEA. The CDR3 here is CASSSRIGSGIQETQYF. Written as DNA, the CDR3 is TGTGCCAGCAGCTCACGGATTGGTAGCGGGATCCAAGAGACCCAGTACTTC.